Sequencing of this T cell receptor (beta chain) was carried out in a study of cytomegalovirus exposure and HLA in healthy donors. Study conclusions and caveats: Listed as cytomegalovirus-associated were 150 to 200 TCR beta chains.

Germline CDR1 and CDR2: LNHDA and SQIVND (reference sequence). CDR3 length equals 14 residues. Deletions cut 5 bases from V and 2 bases from J, with 13 bases between. A remark on this clone: Its antigen is currently unknown.

Here immunoSEQ multiplex PCR was the method, and the copy in TCRdb shows in-frame clones only, minus some. This sample yields 200,000 or so clones, of which around nine tenths are seen a single time; approximately 2% belongs to the top ten. The origin of this receptor is a woman in her late teens or twenties in good health and CMV-seropositive. Material: PBMCs. The chain combines TRBV19 with TRBJ2-7, with D perhaps TRBD2 (6 bases). The CDR3 here is CASSVGREAYEQYF. CDR3 nucleotide sequence: TGTGCCAGTAGTGTTGGCAGGGAGGCCTACGAGCAGTACTTC.